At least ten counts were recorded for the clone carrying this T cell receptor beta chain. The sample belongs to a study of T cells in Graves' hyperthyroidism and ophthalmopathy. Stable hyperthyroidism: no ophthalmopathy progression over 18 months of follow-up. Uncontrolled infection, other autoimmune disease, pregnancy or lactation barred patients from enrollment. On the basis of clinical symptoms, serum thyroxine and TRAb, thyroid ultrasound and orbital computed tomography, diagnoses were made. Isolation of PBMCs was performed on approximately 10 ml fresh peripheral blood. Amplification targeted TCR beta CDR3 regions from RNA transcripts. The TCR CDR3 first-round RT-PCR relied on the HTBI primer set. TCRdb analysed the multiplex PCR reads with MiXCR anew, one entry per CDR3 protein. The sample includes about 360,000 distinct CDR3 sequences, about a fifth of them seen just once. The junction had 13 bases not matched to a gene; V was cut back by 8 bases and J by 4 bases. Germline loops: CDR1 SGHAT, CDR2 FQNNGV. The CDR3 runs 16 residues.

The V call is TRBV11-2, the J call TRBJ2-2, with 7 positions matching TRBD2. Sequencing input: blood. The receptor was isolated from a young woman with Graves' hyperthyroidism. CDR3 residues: CASAWGERGFTGELFF. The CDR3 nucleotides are TGTGCCAGCGCCTGGGGGGAGCGGGGATTCACCGGGGAGCTGTTTTTT.